One sample yielded the 25 T cell receptor beta chains listed below, sequenced in a study of blood T cell repertoires in COVID-19. Clones were sequenced by immunoSEQ multiplex PCR, and TCRdb holds only the in-frame ones, with some missing. The table shows approximately 150,000 clones, with around 84% occurring only once. The sample taken for sequencing was PBMCs or T cells enriched from blood (not recorded which). These receptors came from a man over 45 who had recovered from COVID-19.

This clone was seen more than once but under ten times. The genes are TRBV9 and TRBJ1-6, with unresolved D. This CDR3 contains 14 residues. Germline values: CDR1 SGDLS, CDR2 YYNGEE. The V and J ends lost 0 bases and 4 bases respectively, with 5 bases between them. The CDR3 is CASSVGEYNSPLHF. Here the CDR3 DNA reads TGTGCCAGCAGCGTAGGCGAATATAATTCACCCCTCCACTTT.

This chain links TRBV5-1 with TRBJ1-4; TRBD1 matches at 8 bases. Germline V gene lookup returns CDR1 SGHRS and CDR2 YFSETQ. The CDR3 covers 14 residues. The V segment lost 0 bases and the J segment 8 bases; nucleotides outside the gene matches: 3. The CDR3 nucleotides are TGCGCCAGCAGCTTGGGGGACAGGACAGAAAAACTGTTTTTT. Its translation is CASSLGDRTEKLFF. The complete variable domain, with remaining parts taken from reference TRBV5-1 and TRBJ1-4, reads KAGVTQTPRYLIKTRGQQVTLSCSPISGHRSVSWYQQTPGQGLQFLFEYFSETQRNKGNFPGRFSGRQFSNSRSEMNVSTLELGDSALYLCASSLGDRTEKLFFGSGTQLSVL.

This clone was recorded only once. The rearrangement links TRBV5-6 to TRBJ1-6; D remains ambiguous. CDR3 size: 16 residues. Germline lookup yields CDR1 SGHDT and CDR2 YYEEEE. The V end lost 4 bases, the J end lost 0 bases, and 11 bases lay between the germline ends. The CDR3 DNA sequence: TGTGCCAGCAGCAGTAGATGGAGCTCCTATAATTCACCCCTCCACTTT. Encoded protein: CASSSRWSSYNSPLHF.

The rearrangement joins TRBV30 to TRBJ1-3, with D perhaps matching TRBD1 (6 bases). V was clipped by 0 bases and J by 2 bases, with 11 bases between them. The CDR3 contains 15 residues. Germline V gene data show CDR1 as GTSNPN and CDR2 as SVGIG (reference sequence). The CDR3 DNA reads TGTGCCTGGAGTGTTGGGGGGGCTGCTGGAAACACCATATATTTT. As protein: CAWSVGGAAGNTIYF.

V gene TRBV30 combines with J gene TRBJ1-4; D is possibly TRBD1 (6 bases). V was pared by 1 base and J by 7 bases, with 22 bases between. The CDR3 extends over 17 amino acids. The V gene's germline CDR1 is GTSNPN and CDR2 SVGIG (reference sequence). The CDR3: CAWSARTGLRSVEKLFF. In DNA, the CDR3 is TGTGCCTGGAGTGCAAGAACAGGGTTACGGTCAGTTGAAAAACTGTTTTTT.

The chain couples TRBV7-9 to TRBJ2-1; no firm D call. V lost 1 base and J 0 bases, leaving 7 bases between the germline ends. Germline values: CDR1 SEHNR, CDR2 FQNEAQ (reference sequence). The CDR3 runs 15 residues. For the CDR3, the DNA is TGTGCCAGCAGCTTAGAGTCTATCTCCTACAATGAGCAGTTCTTC. Amino acid sequence: CASSLESISYNEQFF.

This clone was counted only a few times. V is TRBV7-2 and J is TRBJ1-3, with D uncertain. The CDR3 sequence is 17 residues long. Germline V gives CDR1 SGHTA, CDR2 FQGNSA. Trimming removed 5 bases from V and 0 bases from J, with 17 bases in between. CDR3 DNA sequence: TGTGCCAGCAGCCCAGGATCAGGTTTCCTCTCTGGAAACACCATATATTTT. Its translation is CASSPGSGFLSGNTIYF.

The chain combines TRBV19 with TRBJ2-2; D uncertain. Trimming cost V 5 bases and J 0 bases, with 16 bases left between them. There are 17 residues in the CDR3. Per the germline V gene, CDR1 is LNHDA and CDR2 is SQIVND (reference sequence). CDR3 in DNA: TGTGCCAGTAGTGATAGGTCAGGCTTCGCGAACACCGGGGAGCTGTTTTTT. Protein: CASSDRSGFANTGELFF.

CDR3: CASSLTGAATNEKLFF. DNA for the CDR3: TGTGCCAGCAGCTTAACAGGGGCTGCAACTAATGAAAAACTGTTTTTT. V and J are TRBV3-1 (or the pseudogene TRBV3-2) and TRBJ1-4; 7 nucleotides match TRBD1. The CDR3 is made up of 16 amino acids. Germline V CDR1 and CDR2: LGHDT, YNNKEL (reference sequence). With 5 bases clipped from V and 0 bases from J, the junction kept 6 bases outside the gene matches.

The chain is built from TRBV5-5 and TRBJ1-2; 7 bases map to TRBD1. The germline gives CDR1 SGHKS, CDR2 YYEKEE (reference sequence). Trimming removed 0 bases from V and 8 bases from J; junction bases left unmatched: 25. This CDR3 contains 20 residues. CDR3 in DNA: TGTGCCAGCAGCTTGGCCCTCGGGACGAGGCTGCCCGGGCGACAGGGCGGCTACACCTTC. It yields the protein CASSLALGTRLPGRQGGYTF.

The chain employs TRBV3-1 (or the pseudogene TRBV3-2) and TRBJ1-1; TRBD1 matches at 8 bases. CDR3 size: 14 residues. V lost 6 bases, J lost 2 bases, and 5 bases stayed unmatched. Germline V gene data show CDR1 as LGHDT and CDR2 as YNNKEL (reference sequence). Here the CDR3 DNA reads TGTGCCAGCAGACCGGGACAGGTTAACACTGAAGCTTTCTTT. Protein product: CASRPGQVNTEAFF.

The rearrangement uses TRBV28 and TRBJ2-5; 9 nucleotides match TRBD1. V lost 6 bases and J lost 4; bases outside the gene matches: 9. Germline-derived CDR1 and CDR2 are MDHEN and SYDVKM. This CDR3 region has 15 residues. In DNA form, the CDR3 reads TGTGCCAGCAGAACCCCGGGACAGGGTGGAGAGACCCAGTACTTC. Translated, it gives CASRTPGQGGETQYF.

The chain joins TRBV5-1 to TRBJ2-1; 10 nucleotides line up with TRBD1. Germline-derived CDR1 and CDR2 are SGHRS and YFSETQ. V was pared by 5 bases and J by 8 bases, with 7 bases of the junction left unmatched. CDR3 length: 14 amino acids. The CDR3 region is CASRRDRGSDEQFF. The DNA for the CDR3 is TGCGCCAGCAGGCGGGACAGGGGATCGGATGAGCAGTTCTTC. Filled out from reference TRBV5-1 and TRBJ2-1, the complete variable domain reads KAGVTQTPRYLIKTRGQQVTLSCSPISGHRSVSWYQQTPGQGLQFLFEYFSETQRNKGNFPGRFSGRQFSNSRSEMNVSTLELGDSALYLCASRRDRGSDEQFFGPGTRLTVL.

CDR3 in amino acids: CASSTTSGGANTGELFF. In DNA form, the CDR3 reads TGTGCCAGCAGCACTACTAGCGGGGGAGCCAACACCGGGGAGCTGTTTTTT. The chain combines TRBV28 with TRBJ2-2; 11 positions agree with TRBD2. With V trimmed by 6 bases and J by 2 bases, 8 bases remained unmatched. This CDR3 has 17 amino acids. Germline values: CDR1 MDHEN, CDR2 SYDVKM.

The rearrangement uses TRBV5-1 and TRBJ2-3; D unclear. V was trimmed by 7 bases and J by 4 bases, leaving 13 bases between them. The germline V gene encodes CDR1 SGHRS and CDR2 YFSETQ. There are 13 residues in the CDR3. The CDR3 DNA follows: TGCGCCAGCCAGGTTATTGGTGCAGATACGCAGTATTTT. This codes for CASQVIGADTQYF.

Written as DNA, the CDR3 is TGTGCCAGCTCCCTCGCCGAGGACAATCAGCCCCAGCATTTT. Protein: CASSLAEDNQPQHF. The chain has TRBV18 and TRBJ1-5; D ambiguous. The V end was cut by 6 bases, the J end by 3 bases, with 12 bases between. Germline V gene data show CDR1 as KGHSH and CDR2 as LQKENI. The CDR3 runs 14 residues.

This chain links TRBV30 with TRBJ2-3, with D perhaps TRBD2 (5 bases). The CDR3 totals 17 residues. CDR1 and CDR2 (germline): GTSNPN, SVGIG (reference sequence). The V end lost 2 bases, the J end lost 8 bases, and 26 bases lay between the germline ends. CDR3 residues: CAWSSLPLLGIQGTQYF. The CDR3 DNA is TGTGCCTGGAGTTCCCTCCCCCTACTAGGGATTCAAGGTACGCAGTATTTT.

On this clone: Additional DNA sequences in this sample encode the identical CDR3. In DNA form, the CDR3 reads TGTGCCAGCAGCTTAGCCTTGAACACTGAAGCTTTCTTT. This sequence encodes CASSLALNTEAFF. The gene calls are TRBV11-2 and TRBJ1-1; D is ambiguous. Germline CDR1 and CDR2: SGHAT and FQNNGV. CDR3 length equals 13 residues. V lost 1 base, J lost 0 bases, and 3 bases lay in between.

The gene calls are TRBV19 and TRBJ1-1; D not certain. The germline V gene encodes CDR1 LNHDA and CDR2 SQIVND (reference sequence). This CDR3 has 14 residues. With 1 base removed from V and 5 bases from J, the gap between germline ends came to 11 bases. The CDR3 here is CASSIALEGTEAFF. CDR3 DNA sequence: TGTGCCAGTAGTATAGCTTTGGAGGGAACTGAAGCTTTCTTT. The full variable domain, in which reference TRBV19 and TRBJ1-1 provide the parts outside the CDR3, is DGGITQSPKYLFRKEGQNVTLSCEQNLNHDAMYWYRQDPGQGLRLIYYSQIVNDFQKGDIAEGYSVSREKKESFPLTVTSAQKNPTAFYLCASSIALEGTEAFFGQGTRLTVV.

V is TRBV6-4 and J is TRBJ1-2, with D possibly TRBD1 on 5 matching bases. V was trimmed by 0 bases and J by 7 bases, leaving 6 bases between them. The CDR3 has 12 residues. CDR1 is MRHNA and CDR2 is SNTAGT in the germline V gene. The CDR3 region has the DNA TGTGCCAGCAGTGACTCAGGGGTTGGCTACACCTTC. This gives the protein CASSDSGVGYTF.

The chain links TRBV6-1 to TRBJ1-1, with unresolved D. Germline CDR1 MNHNS, CDR2 SASEGT. There are 14 residues in the CDR3. V was shortened by 2 bases and J by 1 base, with 8 bases between the two germline ends. The DNA of the CDR3 is TGTGCCAGCAGTGAAATGCGAAGGAACACTGAAGCTTTCTTT. Translation gives CASSEMRRNTEAFF.

The sample holds a few counts of this clone. This sequence joins TRBV29-1 and TRBJ1-2; TRBD1 might be the D (6 bases). The V gene lost 5 bases and the J gene lost 8 bases, with 12 bases spanning the gap. Per germline, CDR1 SQVTM and CDR2 ANQGSEA. This CDR3 spans 11 amino acids. The CDR3 spells CSVLQGEGYTF. The DNA for the CDR3 is TGCAGCGTTCTACAGGGAGAGGGCTACACCTTC. Supplemented by reference TRBV29-1 and TRBJ1-2, the full variable domain reads SAVISQKPSRDICQRGTSLTIQCQVDSQVTMMFWYRQQPGQSLTLIATANQGSEATYESGFVIDKFPISRPNLTFSTLTVSNMSPEDSSIYLCSVLQGEGYTFGSGTRLTVV.

The chain couples TRBV6-6 to TRBJ2-7; 8 bases fit TRBD2. From germline, CDR1 is MNHNY and CDR2 SVGAGI (reference sequence). The CDR3 runs to 15 residues. Trimming removed 6 bases from V and 4 bases from J; junction bases left unmatched: 11. As DNA, the CDR3 is TGTGCCAGCAGCCCGCCGAGCGGGGGAAGGTACGAGCAGTACTTC. Translating gives CASSPPSGGRYEQYF.

The chain links TRBV5-1 to TRBJ1-6; 11 bases map to TRBD1. Germline assignment: CDR1 SGHRS and CDR2 YFSETQ. After removal of 2 bases from V and 9 bases from J, the junction contained 4 bases not matched to a gene. The CDR3 is made up of 15 amino acids. The chain's CDR3 is CASSFDGQGASPLHF. The CDR3 bases are TGCGCCAGCAGCTTCGACGGACAGGGGGCTTCACCCCTCCACTTT.

This rearrangement joins TRBV18 to TRBJ2-7; D perhaps matches TRBD2 (7 bases). This CDR3 is built from 16 residues. V lost 2 bases and J 3 bases, leaving 17 bases between the germline ends. The germline gives CDR1 KGHSH, CDR2 LQKENI. CDR3 amino acids: CASSPGGGGHNYEQYF. In nucleotides, the CDR3 is TGTGCCAGCTCACCAGGAGGCGGGGGCCACAACTACGAGCAGTACTTC.